This T cell receptor beta chain was documented in a study of cytomegalovirus exposure and HLA in healthy donors. The PCR ran on 60 Vbeta and 13 Jbeta primers. Method: immunoSEQ multiplex PCR; TCRdb's copy keeps in-frame clones and lacks some. The sample yields about 94,000 clones, around 74% seen once. This CDR3 region has 14 residues. Germline lookup yields CDR1 MNHNY and CDR2 SVGAGI (reference sequence). Trimming shortened V by 0 bases and J by 2 bases, and 8 bases separated the two germline ends. Sample: PBMCs. The sequence derives from a man in his forties in good health and CMV-seropositive. The V gene is TRBV6-6, the J gene TRBJ2-7; D possibly corresponds to TRBD2 (6 bases). The CDR3 DNA is TGTGCCAGCAGTTACTCAAGCGGGCCCTACGAGCAGTACTTC. It yields the protein CASSYSSGPYEQYF.